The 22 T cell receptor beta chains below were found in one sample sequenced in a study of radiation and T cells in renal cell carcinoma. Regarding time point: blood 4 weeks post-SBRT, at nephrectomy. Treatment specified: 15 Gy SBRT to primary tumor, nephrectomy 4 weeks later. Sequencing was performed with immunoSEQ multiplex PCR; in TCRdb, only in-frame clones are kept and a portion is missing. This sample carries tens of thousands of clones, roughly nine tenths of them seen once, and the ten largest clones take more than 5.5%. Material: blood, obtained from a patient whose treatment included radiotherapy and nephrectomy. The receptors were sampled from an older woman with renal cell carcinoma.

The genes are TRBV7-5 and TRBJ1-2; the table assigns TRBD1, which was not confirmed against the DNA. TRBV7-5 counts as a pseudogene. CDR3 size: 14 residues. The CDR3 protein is CARSTGLSNYGYTF. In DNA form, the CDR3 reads TGTGCCAGAAGCACAGGGTTATCTAACTATGGCTACACCTTC.

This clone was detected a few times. The CDR3 DNA sequence: TGTGCCAGCAGTTACTCGAGCCAGGATCAGCCCCAGCATTTT. Translating gives CASSYSSQDQPQHF. This chain uses TRBV6-6 with TRBJ1-5; D is ambiguous. The CDR3 is made up of 14 amino acids. V shed 0 bases and J shed 5 bases, with 8 bases lying between them. CDR1 and CDR2 (germline): MNHNY, SVGAGI (reference sequence).

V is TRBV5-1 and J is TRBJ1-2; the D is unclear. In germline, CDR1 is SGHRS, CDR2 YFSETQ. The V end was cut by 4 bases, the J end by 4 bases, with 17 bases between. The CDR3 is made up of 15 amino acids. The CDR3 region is CASSPQVYSSYGYTF. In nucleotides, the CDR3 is TGCGCCAGCAGCCCGCAAGTCTACTCCAGCTATGGCTACACCTTC.

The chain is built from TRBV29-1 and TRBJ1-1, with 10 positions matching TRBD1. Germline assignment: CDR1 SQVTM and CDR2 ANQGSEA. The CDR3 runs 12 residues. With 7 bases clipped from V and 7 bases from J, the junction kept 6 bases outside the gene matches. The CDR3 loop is CSAATGGVEAFF. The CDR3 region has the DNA TGCAGCGCCGCGACAGGGGGCGTTGAAGCTTTCTTT.

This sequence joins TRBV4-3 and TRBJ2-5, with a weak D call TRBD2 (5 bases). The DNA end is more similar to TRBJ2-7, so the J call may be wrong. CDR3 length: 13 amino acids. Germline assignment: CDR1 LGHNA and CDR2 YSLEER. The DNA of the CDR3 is TGCGCCAGCAGCCAAGTGGCCGGGAACGAGCAGTACTTC. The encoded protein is CASSQVAGNEQYF.

The CDR3 nucleotides are TGTGCCAGCAGCTTGGCAGGGGGCGGCACTGAAGCTTTCTTT. Encoded protein: CASSLAGGGTEAFF. The chain has TRBV5-6 and TRBJ1-1; 8 bases agree with TRBD1. The CDR3 extends over 14 amino acids. Trimming cost V 0 bases and J 4 bases; bases outside gene matches: 2. Germline V gene data show CDR1 as SGHDT and CDR2 as YYEEEE.

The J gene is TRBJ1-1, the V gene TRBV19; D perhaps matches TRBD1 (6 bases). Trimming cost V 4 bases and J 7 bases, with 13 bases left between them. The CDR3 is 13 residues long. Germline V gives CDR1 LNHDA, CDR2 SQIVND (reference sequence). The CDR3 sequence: CASSSRGRDEAFF. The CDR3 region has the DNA TGTGCCAGTAGTAGCAGGGGACGGGATGAAGCTTTCTTT.

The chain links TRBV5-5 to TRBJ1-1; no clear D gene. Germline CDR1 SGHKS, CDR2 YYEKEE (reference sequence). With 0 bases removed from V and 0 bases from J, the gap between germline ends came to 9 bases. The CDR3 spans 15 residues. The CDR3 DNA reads TGTGCCAGCAGCTTGGGGTTGGTCATGAACACTGAAGCTTTCTTT. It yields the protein CASSLGLVMNTEAFF.

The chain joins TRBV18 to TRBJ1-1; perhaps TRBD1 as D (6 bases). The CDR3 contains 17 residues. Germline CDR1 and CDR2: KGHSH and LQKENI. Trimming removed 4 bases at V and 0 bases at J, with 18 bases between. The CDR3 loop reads CASSRVSGQPMNTEAFF. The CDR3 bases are TGTGCCAGCTCACGTGTAAGTGGACAGCCCATGAACACTGAAGCTTTCTTT.

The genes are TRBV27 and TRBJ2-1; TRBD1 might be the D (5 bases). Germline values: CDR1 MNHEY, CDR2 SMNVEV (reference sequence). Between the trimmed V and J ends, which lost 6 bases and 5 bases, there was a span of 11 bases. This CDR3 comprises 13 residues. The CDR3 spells CASRTASNNEQFF. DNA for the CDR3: TGTGCCAGCAGGACAGCCTCTAACAATGAGCAGTTCTTC.

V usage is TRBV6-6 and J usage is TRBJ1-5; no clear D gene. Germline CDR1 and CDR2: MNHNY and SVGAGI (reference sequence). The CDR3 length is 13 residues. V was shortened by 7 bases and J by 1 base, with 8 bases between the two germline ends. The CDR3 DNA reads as TGTGCCAGCACCGAGAAAAGCAATCAGCCCCAGCATTTT. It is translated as CASTEKSNQPQHF.

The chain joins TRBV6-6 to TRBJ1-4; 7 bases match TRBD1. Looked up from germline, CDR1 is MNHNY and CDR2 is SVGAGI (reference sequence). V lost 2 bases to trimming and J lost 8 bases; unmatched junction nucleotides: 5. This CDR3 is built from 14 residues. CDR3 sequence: CASSYGQGGEKLFF. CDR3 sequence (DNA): TGTGCCAGCAGTTACGGGCAGGGGGGGGAAAAACTGTTTTTT.

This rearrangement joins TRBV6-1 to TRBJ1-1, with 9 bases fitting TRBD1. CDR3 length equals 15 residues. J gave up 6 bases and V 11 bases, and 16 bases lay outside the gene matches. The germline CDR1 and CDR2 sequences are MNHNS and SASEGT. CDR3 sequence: CAGSRGQGRGAEAFF. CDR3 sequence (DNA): TGTGCCGGGTCTAGGGGACAGGGAAGAGGGGCTGAAGCTTTCTTT.

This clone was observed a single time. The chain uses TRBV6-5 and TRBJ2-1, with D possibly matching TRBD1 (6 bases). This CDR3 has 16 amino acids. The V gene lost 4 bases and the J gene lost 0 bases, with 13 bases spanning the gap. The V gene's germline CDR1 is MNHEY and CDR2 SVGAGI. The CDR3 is CASSWTAIPSYNEQFF. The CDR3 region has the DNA TGTGCCAGCAGTTGGACAGCTATCCCCTCCTACAATGAGCAGTTCTTC.

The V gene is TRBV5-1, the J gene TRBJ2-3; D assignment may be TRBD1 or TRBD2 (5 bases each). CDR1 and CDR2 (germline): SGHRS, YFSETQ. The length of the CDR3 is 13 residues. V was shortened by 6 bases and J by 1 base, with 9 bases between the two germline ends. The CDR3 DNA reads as TGCGCCAGCACACAGGAGGGCACAGATACGCAGTATTTT. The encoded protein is CASTQEGTDTQYF.

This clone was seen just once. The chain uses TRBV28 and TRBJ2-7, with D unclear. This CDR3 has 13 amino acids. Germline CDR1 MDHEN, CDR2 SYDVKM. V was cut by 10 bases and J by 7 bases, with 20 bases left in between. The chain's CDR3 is CATRPEALREQYF. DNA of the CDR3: TGTGCCACCCGCCCCGAGGCCCTCCGAGAGCAGTACTTC.

The CDR3 loop reads CATSKGAADEKLFF. CDR3 nucleotides: TGTGCCACTTCAAAGGGGGCGGCGGATGAAAAACTGTTTTTT. The genes are TRBV10-3 and TRBJ1-4; 7 nucleotides line up with TRBD1. Germline values: CDR1 ENHRY, CDR2 SYGVKD. The CDR3 runs to 14 residues. V lost 10 bases to trimming and J lost 6 bases; unmatched junction nucleotides: 11.

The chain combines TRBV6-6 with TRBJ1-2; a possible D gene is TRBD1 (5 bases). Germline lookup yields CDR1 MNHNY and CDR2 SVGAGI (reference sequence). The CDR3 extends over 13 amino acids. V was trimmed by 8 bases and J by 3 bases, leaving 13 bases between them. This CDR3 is CASLSQAHYGYTF. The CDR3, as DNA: TGTGCCAGCCTCTCACAGGCCCACTATGGCTACACCTTC.

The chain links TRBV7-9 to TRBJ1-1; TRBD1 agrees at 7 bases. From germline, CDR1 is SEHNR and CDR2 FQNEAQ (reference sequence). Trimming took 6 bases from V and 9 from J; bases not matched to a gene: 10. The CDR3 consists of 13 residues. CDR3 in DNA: TGTGCCAGCAGTCCCCAGGGGGTTGCGCAAGCTTTCTTT. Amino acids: CASSPQGVAQAFF.

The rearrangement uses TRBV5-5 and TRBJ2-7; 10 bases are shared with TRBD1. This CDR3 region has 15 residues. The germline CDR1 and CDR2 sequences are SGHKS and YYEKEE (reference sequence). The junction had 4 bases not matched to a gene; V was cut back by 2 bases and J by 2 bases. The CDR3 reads CASSFVGQGAYEQYF. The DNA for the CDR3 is TGTGCCAGCAGCTTTGTTGGACAGGGGGCCTACGAGCAGTACTTC.

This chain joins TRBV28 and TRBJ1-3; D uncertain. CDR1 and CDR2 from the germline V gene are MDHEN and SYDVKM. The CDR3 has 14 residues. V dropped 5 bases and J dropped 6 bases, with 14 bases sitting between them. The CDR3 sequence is CASSPSPAANTIYF. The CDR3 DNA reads TGTGCCAGCAGTCCGTCCCCGGCGGCAAACACCATATATTTT.

The CDR3, as DNA: TGTGCCAGCAGCCAATACGGGACTCCCGGGTATACGCAGTATTTT. Its translation is CASSQYGTPGYTQYF. The chain has TRBV7-2 and TRBJ2-3, with a tentative D call TRBD2 (6 bases). Germline values: CDR1 SGHTA, CDR2 FQGNSA. V was trimmed by 5 bases and J by 7 bases, leaving 19 bases between them. This CDR3 comprises 15 residues. Together with reference TRBV7-2 and TRBJ2-3, the CDR3 gives the full variable domain: GAGVSQSPSNKVTEKGKDVELRCDPISGHTALYWYRQSLGQGLEFLIYFQGNSAPDKSGLPSDRFSAERTGGSVSTLTIQRTQQEDSAVYLCASSQYGTPGYTQYFGPGTRLTVL.